The T cell receptor (beta chain) described here comes from a study of cytomegalovirus exposure and HLA in healthy donors. With 0 bases clipped from V and 5 bases from J, the junction kept 3 bases outside the gene matches. Germline-derived CDR1 and CDR2 are SGHRS and YFSETQ. This CDR3 is built from 14 residues. About this clone: What it binds is not known.

60 Vbeta and 13 Jbeta primers were used in PCR. The data were produced by immunoSEQ multiplex PCR, yet TCRdb's version contains in-frame clones alone and is incomplete. The sample consists of 50,000 to 70,000 clones, about 69% of them appearing once. Notes on the study in general: In vitro experiments confirmed that three CMV-associated chains were specific for CMV antigens.

This TCR came from a young man in good health and CMV-seropositive. The specimen sequenced was PBMCs. This chain joins TRBV5-1 and TRBJ2-3; 7 bases fit TRBD2. CDR3 nucleotides: TGCGCCAGCAGCTTGGGACTAGCAGGAGATACGCAGTATTTT. It is translated as CASSLGLAGDTQYF.